The present TCR beta chain was sequenced within a study of blood T cells in healthy people across ages. The use of a sample-barcoded 5' primer and a J-beta primer mix characterized a second PCR of roughly 6 to 11 cycles. TCRdb ran MiXCR on the 5' RACE reads and lists one entry per CDR3 protein. The table records roughly 860,000 distinct CDR3 sequences, roughly 60% of them present only once. This CDR3 has 16 residues. Trimming cost V 0 bases and J 1 base; bases outside gene matches: 5. Germline CDR1 is LNHNV and CDR2 is YYDKDF (reference sequence). PBMCs, at least 6.5 million per sample, were isolated. Study conclusions and caveats: Estimates of diversity drawn from one million T cells were considered underestimates. Since the PBMCs were unsorted, naive and antigen-experienced cells could not be conclusively compared.

This clonotype has a handful of counts. What it binds is unknown. The chain has TRBV15 and TRBJ2-7; TRBD1 matches 8 bases. Sample: blood. The sequence was obtained from a man aged 30-40 years in good health. In DNA, the CDR3 is TGTGCCACCAGCAGAGATTGGACAGGGAATTCCTACGAGCAGTACTTC. Its translation is CATSRDWTGNSYEQYF.